The rows below give T cell receptor beta chains drawn from one sample of a study of blood T cell repertoires in COVID-19. Data came from immunoSEQ multiplex PCR; TCRdb stores just in-frame clones and leaves some out. This table holds hundreds of thousands of clones, 88% found once. Source material: PBMCs or T cells enriched from blood (not recorded which). These receptors originate from a woman under 30 who had been exposed to COVID-19. Both conserved end residues are part of each CDR3. A D gene is named only where the DNA matches it firmly. Clone size is given for some rows only: seen once, a few or many times, or a class if the clone is expanded.

TRBJ1-1 | - | TRBV18 | - | CASSPREGSNTEAFF | TGTGCCAGCTCACCAAGGGAGGGGTCGAACACTGAAGCTTTCTTT
TRBJ1-2 | TRBD1 | TRBV5-1 | - | CASSRGGRGDYQANYGYTF | TGCGCCAGCAGCCGCGGAGGCAGGGGGGATTATCAGGCTAACTATGGCTACACCTTC
TRBJ2-3 | - | TRBV3-1/TRBV3-2 | - | CASSLWTSTDTQYF | TGTGCCAGCAGCCTTTGGACTAGCACAGATACGCAGTATTTT
TRBJ2-2 | TRBD1 | TRBV14 | - | CASSLRDRNTGELFF | TGTGCCAGCAGCCTGAGGGACAGGAACACCGGGGAGCTGTTTTTT
TRBJ1-2 | TRBD1 | TRBV28 | - | CASSPTGGSVYGYTF | TGTGCCAGCAGTCCTACAGGGGGTAGTGTCTATGGCTACACCTTC
TRBJ2-1 | TRBD1 | TRBV28 | - | CASSPTGGAYNEQFF | TGTGCCAGCAGTCCGACAGGGGGCGCTTACAATGAGCAGTTCTTC
TRBJ2-5 | TRBD2 | TRBV5-1 | - | CASSFQAGGETQYF | TGCGCCAGCAGCTTCCAAGCGGGAGGAGAGACCCAGTACTTC
TRBJ2-3 | - | TRBV5-1 | - | CASSLSRSTDTQYF | TGCGCCAGCAGCTTGTCGAGGAGCACAGATACGCAGTATTTT
TRBJ2-7 | TRBD2 | TRBV7-6 | - | CASSSSPGTSGGSYEQYF | TGTGCCAGCAGCTCAAGTCCCGGGACTAGCGGAGGCTCCTACGAGCAGTACTTC
TRBJ1-5 | - | TRBV7-2 | - | CASSLVLGVNQPQHF | TGTGCCAGCAGCTTAGTGCTCGGGGTGAATCAGCCCCAGCATTTT
TRBJ2-7 | TRBD2 | TRBV9 | - | CASSVVPWRGLKQYF | TGTGCCAGCAGCGTAGTCCCCTGGCGGGGGTTGAAGCAGTACTTC
TRBJ2-7 | TRBD2 | TRBV2 | - | CASSGMTSGKVEQYF | TGTGCCAGCAGTGGTATGACTAGCGGGAAGGTCGAGCAGTACTTC
TRBJ1-1 | - | TRBV3-1/TRBV3-2 | - | CASSQDWAGNTEAFF | TGTGCCAGCAGCCAAGATTGGGCGGGGAACACTGAAGCTTTCTTT
TRBJ2-7 | TRBD1 | TRBV28 | - | CASSIPGQGAHEQYF | TGTGCCAGCAGTATTCCGGGACAGGGGGCCCACGAGCAGTACTTC
TRBJ2-1 | TRBD1 | TRBV5-5 | - | CASSWAIRDRGKNEQFF | TGTGCCAGCAGCTGGGCAATCCGGGACAGGGGGAAAAATGAGCAGTTCTTC
TRBJ1-1 | TRBD1 | TRBV19 | few | CASTLTRGLDEAFF | TGTGCCAGTACCCTAACCAGGGGGTTGGATGAAGCTTTCTTT
TRBJ2-5 | - | TRBV3-1/TRBV3-2 | - | CASSPGLMETQYF | TGTGCCAGCAGCCCGGGACTGATGGAGACCCAGTACTTC
TRBJ1-4 | - | TRBV7-9 | - | CASIYAGADEKLFF | TGTGCCAGCATCTACGCAGGGGCCGATGAAAAACTGTTTTTT
TRBJ2-2 | TRBD2 | TRBV11-2 | - | CAIRAGGGSYTGELFF | TGTGCCATCCGGGCAGGCGGGGGAAGTTACACCGGGGAGCTGTTTTTT
TRBJ2-1 | - | TRBV25-1 | few | CASSVIEVEQFF | TGTGCCAGCAGTGTGATAGAAGTGGAGCAGTTCTTC
TRBJ2-3 | TRBD2 | TRBV5-1 | - | CASSLATSGGTDTQYF | TGCGCCAGCAGCTTGGCCACCAGCGGGGGCACAGATACGCAGTATTTT
TRBJ2-5 | - | TRBV28 | once | CASRLKGETQYF | TGTGCCAGCAGGCTCAAGGGGGAGACCCAGTACTTC
TRBJ1-6 | - | TRBV4-3 | - | CASSQERGRSNSPLHF | TGCGCCAGCAGCCAAGAACGTGGCCGGAGCAATTCACCCCTCCACTTT
TRBJ1-2 | TRBD1 | TRBV7-8 | - | CASSSSRQGVIYGYTF | TGTGCCAGCAGCTCGTCAAGACAGGGGGTAATCTATGGCTACACCTTC
TRBJ2-7 | TRBD1 | TRBV7-9 | - | CASSFGQGGSYYEQYF | TGTGCCAGCAGCTTTGGACAGGGCGGATCCTACTACGAGCAGTACTTC
TRBJ1-6 | - | TRBV5-4 | - | CASSFQPQGNSPLHF | TGTGCCAGCAGCTTCCAGCCTCAGGGGAATTCACCCCTCCACTTT
TRBJ2-7 | TRBD1 | TRBV28 | - | CASSGQGFSYEQYF | TGTGCCAGCTCCGGACAGGGGTTTTCCTACGAGCAGTACTTC
TRBJ2-2 | - | TRBV11-2 | - | CASSLLVTGELFF | TGTGCCAGCAGCTTACTCGTTACCGGGGAGCTGTTTTTT
TRBJ1-1 | TRBD1 | TRBV2 | - | CASSGGQAGWNTEAFF | TGTGCCAGCAGTGGGGGACAGGCGGGGTGGAACACTGAAGCTTTCTTT
TRBJ1-2 | TRBD1 | TRBV25-1 | - | CASSVPGGYGYTF | TGTGCCAGCAGTGTACCAGGGGGCTATGGCTACACCTTC
TRBJ1-3 | - | TRBV9 | - | CASSVESRAGNTIYF | TGTGCCAGCAGCGTAGAAAGCAGGGCTGGAAACACCATATATTTT
TRBJ2-2 | - | TRBV2 | - | CASVWDSNTGELFF | TGTGCCAGCGTATGGGACTCGAACACCGGGGAGCTGTTTTTT
TRBJ2-5 | - | TRBV6-2/TRBV6-3 | - | CASSYPPETQYF | TGTGCCAGCAGTTACCCTCCTGAGACCCAGTACTTC
TRBJ1-2 | - | TRBV20-1 | - | CSASRYADGYTF | TGCAGTGCTAGTCGGTATGCCGATGGCTACACCTTC
TRBJ1-6 | TRBD1 | TRBV7-8 | once | CASSLVMLRTGDNSPLHF | TGTGCCAGCAGCTTAGTTATGCTCAGAACAGGGGACAATTCACCCCTCCACTTT
TRBJ2-1 | - | TRBV7-5 | once | CVRSFIRVPPRSYNEQFF | TGTGTCAGAAGCTTCATCAGGGTTCCACCGCGATCCTACAATGAGCAGTTCTTC
TRBJ1-5 | - | TRBV28 | once | CASSFPVDQPQHF | TGTGCCAGCAGTTTCCCAGTGGATCAGCCCCAGCATTTT
TRBJ1-5 | TRBD1 | TRBV7-3 | - | CASSYRGQTGQPQHF | TGTGCCAGCAGCTATAGGGGACAGACTGGGCAGCCCCAGCATTTT
TRBJ1-6 | - | TRBV10-3 | - | CAISVDRDNSPLHF | TGTGCCATCAGTGTTGACAGAGATAATTCACCCCTCCACTTT
TRBJ2-1 | - | TRBV11-2 | - | CASSIPRGGEQFF | TGTGCCAGCAGCATCCCCCGAGGGGGTGAGCAGTTCTTC
TRBJ2-3 | - | TRBV4-3 | - | CASSQDPTDTQYF | TGCGCCAGCAGCCAAGATCCGACAGATACGCAGTATTTT